Each of the 15 T cell receptor beta chains below was sequenced from the same sample in a study of shared clonotypes between healthy human individuals. Assay used: immunoSEQ multiplex PCR; TCRdb lists only in-frame clones, some missing. This sample yields hundreds of thousands of clones, of which roughly 96% are seen a single time; roughly 0.1% belongs to the top ten. Naive-designated CD8 cells lacked CD45RO, were positively enriched for CCR7, and omitted terminally differentiated effector memory CD45RA+ cells. Material for sequencing was naive CD8+ T cells sorted from blood. Receptors originate from a woman in her 30s in good health.

This chain connects TRBV5-1 to TRBJ2-2; the match to TRBD1 covers 9 bases. The CDR3 covers 15 residues. With 2 bases clipped from V and 3 bases from J, the junction kept 2 bases outside the gene matches. The germline CDR1 and CDR2 sequences are SGHRS and YFSETQ. CDR3 nucleotide sequence: TGCGCCAGCAGCTTAACAGGGGGCCACACCGGGGAGCTGTTTTTT. Protein: CASSLTGGHTGELFF.

The gene calls are TRBV7-9 and TRBJ2-6, with unresolved D. In germline, CDR1 is SEHNR, CDR2 FQNEAQ (reference sequence). The CDR3 covers 16 residues. The V end lost 5 bases, the J end lost 1 base, and 12 bases lay between the germline ends. The CDR3 nucleotides are TGTGCCAGCAGCCCCCTAGTGCGTTCTGGGGCCAACGTCCTGACTTTC. It is translated as CASSPLVRSGANVLTF.

The chain joins TRBV15 to TRBJ2-7; D is unresolved. The length of the CDR3 is 14 residues. The germline gives CDR1 LNHNV, CDR2 YYDKDF (reference sequence). The V gene lost 0 bases and the J gene lost 2 bases, with 8 bases spanning the gap. The CDR3 sequence: CATSRDTGAYEQYF. CDR3 nucleotide sequence: TGTGCCACCAGCAGAGATACGGGTGCCTACGAGCAGTACTTC.

This chain connects TRBV6-1 to TRBJ2-1; perhaps TRBD2 as D (5 bases). Trimming cost V 3 bases and J 1 base, with 7 bases left between them. CDR3 length equals 14 residues. CDR1 is MNHNS, CDR2 SASEGT, per germline. The CDR3 sequence is CASSDWTSYNEQFF. In DNA, the CDR3 is TGTGCCAGCAGTGACTGGACTTCCTACAATGAGCAGTTCTTC.

The chain joins TRBV7-8 to TRBJ2-7; D is uncertain. Trimming left V 5 bases short and J 3 bases short, with 11 bases between. The germline CDR1 and CDR2 sequences are SGHVS and FQNEAQ. CDR3 size: 13 residues. The chain's CDR3 is CASSETVGYEQYF. DNA of the CDR3: TGTGCCAGCAGCGAGACTGTAGGCTACGAGCAGTACTTC.

This chain links TRBV4-1 with TRBJ2-1; TRBD1 agrees at 8 bases. Germline values: CDR1 MGHRA, CDR2 YSYEKL. The CDR3 covers 15 residues. V lost 1 base to trimming and J lost 8 bases; unmatched junction nucleotides: 7. The DNA of the CDR3 is TGCGCCAGCAGCCAAGTGGAGCAGGGGGCGGATGAGCAGTTCTTC. This encodes CASSQVEQGADEQFF.

The rearrangement joins TRBV5-4 to TRBJ1-2; D is unclear. V was trimmed by 4 bases and J by 5 bases, leaving 24 bases between them. Germline V gene lookup returns CDR1 SGHNT and CDR2 YYREEE (reference sequence). This CDR3 comprises 17 residues. CDR3 DNA: TGTGCCAGCAGCCTGGAAAAAACCTTCGGGCGACGGTATGGCTACACCTTC. It codes for CASSLEKTFGRRYGYTF.

This chain links TRBV7-9 with TRBJ2-7, with D perhaps TRBD1 (6 bases). The CDR3 runs to 13 residues. V lost 5 bases and J 6 bases, leaving 14 bases between the germline ends. In germline, CDR1 is SEHNR, CDR2 FQNEAQ (reference sequence). CDR3 DNA sequence: TGTGCCAGCAGCCCACCCGCCAGGGGCGAGCAGTACTTC. Protein product: CASSPPARGEQYF.

J is TRBJ2-7 and V is TRBV19, with no clear D. The CDR3 totals 15 residues. Germline CDR1 is LNHDA and CDR2 is SQIVND (reference sequence). Trimming stripped 3 bases from V and 5 bases from J, with 17 bases between. The CDR3 sequence: CASSMDLLLSHEQYF. The CDR3 DNA sequence: TGTGCCAGTAGTATGGACCTCCTCCTCTCTCACGAGCAGTACTTC.

Written as DNA, the CDR3 is TGTGCCAGCAGTGAAGTAGGTGACCTGACAGGACTCTACGAGCAGTACTTC. It yields the protein CASSEVGDLTGLYEQYF. V gene TRBV6-1 combines with J gene TRBJ2-7; D possibly corresponds to TRBD1 (6 bases). Germline V gene lookup returns CDR1 MNHNS and CDR2 SASEGT. The V gene lost 1 base and the J gene lost 3 bases, with 19 bases spanning the gap. The CDR3 is 17 amino acids.

The gene calls are TRBV27 and TRBJ2-7; tentative D call: TRBD1 (6 bases). Germline values: CDR1 MNHEY, CDR2 SMNVEV (reference sequence). The CDR3 runs 15 residues. V was cut by 4 bases and J by 3 bases, with 16 bases left in between. The CDR3 DNA is TGTGCCAGCAGTTCAGGGGCGGCTCTTCTCTACGAGCAGTACTTC. Protein product: CASSSGAALLYEQYF.

The rearrangement links TRBV2 to TRBJ2-2, with 7 bases identical to TRBD2. Looked up from germline, CDR1 is SNHLY and CDR2 is FYNNEI. The CDR3 sequence is 18 residues long. The trim removed 2 bases at V and 2 bases at J, leaving 11 bases unmatched. The CDR3, as DNA: TGTGCCAGCAGTGAAACTGTACGGGCTAGCGGAAACACCGGGGAGCTGTTTTTT. Amino acid sequence: CASSETVRASGNTGELFF.

V and J are TRBV5-6 and TRBJ2-1; 9 bases agree with TRBD2. Germline-derived CDR1 and CDR2 are SGHDT and YYEEEE. This CDR3 is 15 amino acids long. V dropped 3 bases and J dropped 5; count of bases not matched to a gene: 6. The CDR3 here is CASSWGLAGDNEQFF. The CDR3, as DNA: TGTGCCAGCAGCTGGGGACTAGCCGGAGACAATGAGCAGTTCTTC.

The gene calls are TRBV15 and TRBJ2-2; D is undetermined. The V end was cut by 4 bases, the J end by 0 bases, with 3 bases between. CDR3 length: 13 amino acids. Germline-derived CDR1 and CDR2 are LNHNV and YYDKDF (reference sequence). The DNA of the CDR3 is TGTGCCACCAGCACACCGAACACCGGGGAGCTGTTTTTT. Translated, it gives CATSTPNTGELFF.

This chain uses TRBV5-6 with TRBJ2-7; TRBD2 matches at 9 bases. Germline V gene data show CDR1 as SGHDT and CDR2 as YYEEEE. J was trimmed by 2 bases and V by 2 bases; bases with no gene match: 5. The CDR3 totals 15 residues. The CDR3: CASSFFLAGTYEQYF. For the CDR3, the DNA is TGTGCCAGCAGCTTCTTCCTAGCGGGAACCTACGAGCAGTACTTC.